This entry lists 20 T cell receptor beta chains sequenced from one sample in a study of blood T cell repertoires in COVID-19 (TCRdb year 2020). Libraries came from the immunoSEQ multiplex PCR assay. The table was pulled from immuneACCESS by TCRdb, which kept in-frame rearrangements only. Such tables lose some clones; where checked, under half of the loss comes from unresolved V genes, and the rest has no known cause. The sample table contains 210,000 or so clones; only one count was recorded for 70% to 90% of them. The leading ten clones occupy 3.1% of the sample. Sequencing was carried out using PBMCs or T cells enriched from blood (not recorded which). The receptors originated from a woman in her fifties or sixties in a cohort exposed to, infected with or recovered from COVID-19 (not recorded which).

Note on this clone: At the DNA level, this CDR3 is encoded by other sequences in the same sample as well. The V and J genes are TRBV30 and TRBJ2-3; 8 positions match TRBD2. The CDR3 is 12 amino acids. Germline V lookup: CDR1 GTSNPN, CDR2 SVGIG (reference sequence). With V trimmed by 4 bases and J by 5 bases, 2 bases remained unmatched. The CDR3 bases are TGTGCCTGGACGCTAGCGGGAGATACGCAGTATTTT. The encoded protein is CAWTLAGDTQYF.

The gene calls are TRBV27 and TRBJ2-1; 11 bases are shared with TRBD2. V shed 5 bases and J 7 bases; nucleotides not matched to a gene: 7. The CDR3 is made up of 15 amino acids. Germline V gene data show CDR1 as MNHEY and CDR2 as SMNVEV (reference sequence). CDR3 nucleotide sequence: TGTGCCAGCAGTGCCCCGGGACTAGCGGTAAATGAGCAGTTCTTC. Protein product: CASSAPGLAVNEQFF.

This chain connects TRBV9 to TRBJ1-2, with 10 positions matching TRBD1. The germline V gene has CDR1 SGDLS and CDR2 YYNGEE. J lost 12 bases, V lost 4 bases, and 9 bases had no gene match. CDR3 length equals 13 residues. The CDR3 loop reads CASSILGTGVNTF. Written as DNA, the CDR3 is TGTGCCAGCAGCATCTTGGGGACAGGGGTAAACACCTTC.

The V call is TRBV3-1 (or the pseudogene TRBV3-2), the J call TRBJ2-7; D gene unclear. CDR3 length equals 14 residues. The germline V gene encodes CDR1 LGHDT and CDR2 YNNKEL (reference sequence). V lost 3 bases and J 5 bases, leaving 14 bases between the germline ends. The CDR3, as DNA: TGTGCCAGCAGCCACCCCCAGCGCGTCAACGAGCAGTACTTC. It translates to CASSHPQRVNEQYF.

This chain connects TRBV18 to TRBJ1-5; D gene ambiguous. Germline CDR1 and CDR2: KGHSH and LQKENI. The CDR3 totals 13 residues. Deletions cut 1 base from V and 5 bases from J, with 6 bases between. CDR3 bases: TGTGCCAGCTCACCACTCGGGGATCAGCCCCAGCATTTT. Translating gives CASSPLGDQPQHF.

The chain carries TRBV3-1 (or the pseudogene TRBV3-2) and TRBJ1-6, with D maybe TRBD1 (6 bases). CDR3 length: 14 amino acids. Germline CDR1 reads LGHDT; CDR2 reads YNNKEL (reference sequence). Trimming took 2 bases from V and 8 from J, leaving 10 bases between them. Here the CDR3 reads CASSQYRVYSPLHF. CDR3 nucleotides: TGTGCCAGCAGCCAATACAGGGTTTATTCACCCCTCCACTTT.

The chain couples TRBV27 to TRBJ2-1; 7 bases align to TRBD2. The J segment lost 4 bases and the V segment lost 2 bases, leaving 2 bases of the junction unmatched. Germline values: CDR1 MNHEY, CDR2 SMNVEV (reference sequence). The CDR3 totals 14 residues. Here the CDR3 DNA reads TGTGCCAGCAGTTTAAACGGGGGGTACAATGAGCAGTTCTTC. Translating gives CASSLNGGYNEQFF.

This clone was observed once. J is TRBJ1-2 and V is TRBV28; D might be TRBD1 (6 bases). The CDR3 covers 13 residues. Germline V gene lookup returns CDR1 MDHEN and CDR2 SYDVKM. The V end lost 10 bases, the J end lost 0 bases, and 12 bases lay between the germline ends. The CDR3: CATGGPANYGYTF. The CDR3 DNA is TGTGCCACCGGGGGGCCAGCTAACTATGGCTACACCTTC.

J is TRBJ1-4 and V is TRBV6-5; D is undetermined. Germline assignment: CDR1 MNHEY and CDR2 SVGAGI. This CDR3 spans 14 amino acids. The V end was cut by 5 bases, the J end by 8 bases, with 15 bases between. The CDR3 coding sequence is TGTGCCAGCAGTAGCGGCCCCGGGAGGGAAAAACTGTTTTTT. It is translated as CASSSGPGREKLFF.

The chain has TRBV2 and TRBJ1-4; a weak D match, TRBD1 (6 bases). Trimming removed 4 bases at V and 5 bases at J, with 14 bases between. CDR3 size: 15 residues. The germline gives CDR1 SNHLY, CDR2 FYNNEI. This chain's CDR3 is CASSGRQVPNEKLFF. CDR3 coding DNA: TGTGCCAGCAGTGGCCGACAGGTTCCGAATGAAAAACTGTTTTTT.

The chain combines TRBV7-9 with TRBJ1-1; D remains unclear. V lost 3 bases, J lost 6 bases, and 11 bases lay in between. CDR1 is SEHNR and CDR2 is FQNEAQ in the germline V gene (reference sequence). CDR3 length: 13 amino acids. This CDR3 is CASSFLGSSEAFF. CDR3 coding DNA: TGTGCCAGCAGCTTTTTGGGGAGCTCTGAAGCTTTCTTT.

This chain links TRBV29-1 with TRBJ2-5, with 7 bases matching TRBD2. V dropped 2 bases and J dropped 5; count of bases not matched to a gene: 5. CDR1 is SQVTM, CDR2 ANQGSEA, per germline. This CDR3 has 13 residues. In DNA, the CDR3 is TGCAGCGTTGAATGGCAGGGAGGGGAGACCCAGTACTTC. This sequence encodes CSVEWQGGETQYF. The entire variable domain, with the rest obtained from reference TRBV29-1 and TRBJ2-5, is as follows: SAVISQKPSRDICQRGTSLTIQCQVDSQVTMMFWYRQQPGQSLTLIATANQGSEATYESGFVIDKFPISRPNLTFSTLTVSNMSPEDSSIYLCSVEWQGGETQYFGPGTRLLVL.

This chain uses TRBV12-3 or TRBV12-4 with TRBJ1-2; 8 bases line up with TRBD1. Germline trimming cut 3 bases from V and 6 bases from J; bases unmatched to any gene: 3. CDR3 length: 13 residues. As DNA, the CDR3 is TGTGCCAGCAGTTTTCGGACAGGGAATGGCTACACCTTC. Amino acid sequence: CASSFRTGNGYTF.

This chain joins TRBV9 and TRBJ1-2, with 10 bases aligning to TRBD1. J lost 3 bases, V lost 4 bases, and 6 bases had no gene match. The CDR3 is 15 residues long. Germline V gene lookup returns CDR1 SGDLS and CDR2 YYNGEE. The CDR3 region has the DNA TGTGCCAGCAGCCCACAGACAGGGGGCTACTATGGCTACACCTTC. Its protein product is CASSPQTGGYYGYTF.

The V call is TRBV27, the J call TRBJ2-7; 7 nucleotides agree with TRBD2. The ends lost 3 bases at V and 1 base at J; junction bases unmatched: 6. Germline V lookup: CDR1 MNHEY, CDR2 SMNVEV (reference sequence). The CDR3 has 15 amino acids. Here the CDR3 reads CASSFRGDLSYEQYF. The CDR3 DNA reads as TGTGCCAGCAGTTTTCGGGGGGATCTTTCCTACGAGCAGTACTTC.

In the case of this clone: A much larger clone lies one base from this, so it may be a read error. This rearrangement joins TRBV5-5 to TRBJ1-2; 11 positions match TRBD1. With V trimmed by 3 bases and J by 5 bases, 3 bases remained unmatched. Germline V gene data show CDR1 as SGHKS and CDR2 as YYEKEE (reference sequence). CDR3 size: 14 residues. CDR3 in amino acids: CASSSRDRGYGYTF. The DNA of the CDR3 is TGTGCCAGCAGCTCCCGGGACAGGGGGTATGGCTACACCTTC.

The chain recombines TRBV3-1 (or the pseudogene TRBV3-2) with TRBJ1-5, with 8 bases aligning to TRBD1. J gave up 3 bases and V 1 base, and 2 bases lay outside the gene matches. Germline CDR1 LGHDT, CDR2 YNNKEL (reference sequence). The CDR3 length is 15 residues. The DNA for the CDR3 is TGTGCCAGCAGCCAAGGGACAGGGTCCAATCAGCCCCAGCATTTT. Translation gives CASSQGTGSNQPQHF.

This clone was detected a few times. The chain couples TRBV4-3 to TRBJ2-1, with a possible D match to TRBD2 (5 bases). V was trimmed by 2 bases and J by 3 bases, leaving 14 bases between them. The length of the CDR3 is 16 residues. Germline values: CDR1 LGHNA, CDR2 YSLEER. The CDR3 DNA reads TGCGCCAGCAGCCAAAGCGGCCCCCTCAACTACAATGAGCAGTTCTTC. Translating gives CASSQSGPLNYNEQFF.

The chain recombines TRBV5-5 with TRBJ2-5, with D possibly matching TRBD1 (7 bases). V was cut by 3 bases and J by 4 bases, with 16 bases left in between. This CDR3 is built from 15 residues. CDR1 and CDR2 from the germline V gene are SGHKS and YYEKEE (reference sequence). The CDR3 nucleotides read TGTGCCAGCAGCTCCCAGGGGGAGGTAGGAGAGACCCAGTACTTC. It is translated as CASSSQGEVGETQYF. The whole variable domain, remainder taken from reference TRBV5-5 and TRBJ2-5, is DAGVTQSPTHLIKTRGQQVTLRCSPISGHKSVSWYQQVLGQGPQFIFQYYEKEERGRGNFPDRFSARQFPNYSSELNVNALLLGDSALYLCASSSQGEVGETQYFGPGTRLLVL.

This clone was recorded only once. V usage is TRBV3-1 (or the pseudogene TRBV3-2) and J usage is TRBJ1-6; 8 bases agree with TRBD1. CDR3 length: 16 amino acids. The V gene's germline CDR1 is LGHDT and CDR2 YNNKEL (reference sequence). V lost 3 bases, J lost 5 bases, and 6 bases stayed unmatched. CDR3 in amino acids: CASSHRGPRDNSPLHF. DNA of the CDR3: TGTGCCAGCAGCCACAGGGGGCCAAGGGATAATTCACCCCTCCACTTT.